This entry is about one T cell receptor (beta chain). This CDR3 is built from 16 residues. The germline V gene has CDR1 LNHNV and CDR2 YYDKDF (reference sequence). The V and J ends lost 5 bases and 0 bases respectively, with 16 bases between them. This entry belongs to a study of blood T cell repertoires in COVID-19. Study at large: Some COVID-19 samples were acute and others convalescent; all came from the United States, Italy and Spain. From T cells, B-cell-depleted T cells, or PBMCs came the material, which was cDNA or gDNA.

In the original analysis: The authors estimated nucleated cell counts from reference gene primer amplification. The protocol was immunoSEQ multiplex PCR, while the TCRdb copy is restricted to in-frame clones and leaves out a portion. V, J and clone size were drawn from that table, and D and trimming were deduced from the DNA. This sample has about 140,000 clones, with around 80% found just once. The sequence derives from a woman older than 75 in a cohort sampled during active or convalescent COVID-19. The sequencing sample was made of peripheral blood. This chain uses TRBV15 with TRBJ1-1; TRBD1 might be the D (6 bases). In nucleotides, the CDR3 is TGTGCCACCAGCGACGGAATGACAGGCATGAACACTGAAGCTTTCTTT. Translating it yields CATSDGMTGMNTEAFF.